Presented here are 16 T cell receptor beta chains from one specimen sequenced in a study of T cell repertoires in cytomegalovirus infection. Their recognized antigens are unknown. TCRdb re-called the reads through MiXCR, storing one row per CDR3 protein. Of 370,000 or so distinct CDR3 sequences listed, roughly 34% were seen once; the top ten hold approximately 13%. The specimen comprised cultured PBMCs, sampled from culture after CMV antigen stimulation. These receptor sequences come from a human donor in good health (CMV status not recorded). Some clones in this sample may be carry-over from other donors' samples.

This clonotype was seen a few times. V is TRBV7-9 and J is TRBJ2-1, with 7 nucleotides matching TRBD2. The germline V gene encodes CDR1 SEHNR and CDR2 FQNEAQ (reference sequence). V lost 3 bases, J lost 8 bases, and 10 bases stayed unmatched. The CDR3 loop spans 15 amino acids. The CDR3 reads CASSFSGTTLDEQFF. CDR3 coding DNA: TGTGCCAGCAGCTTCTCCGGGACTACTCTTGATGAGCAGTTCTTC.

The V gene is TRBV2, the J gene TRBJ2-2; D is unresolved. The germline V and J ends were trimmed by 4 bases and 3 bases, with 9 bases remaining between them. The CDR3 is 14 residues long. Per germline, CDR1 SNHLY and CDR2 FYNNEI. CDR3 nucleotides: TGTGCCAGCAGTGGAGACTTCTACACCGGGGAGCTGTTTTTT. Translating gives CASSGDFYTGELFF.

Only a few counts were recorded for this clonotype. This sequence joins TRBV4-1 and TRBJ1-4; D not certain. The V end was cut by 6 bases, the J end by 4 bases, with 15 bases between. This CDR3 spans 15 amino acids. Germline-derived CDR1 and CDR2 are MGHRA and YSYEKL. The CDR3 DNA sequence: TGCGCCAGCAGTCGAGCGCGGACCATTAATGAAAAACTGTTTTTT. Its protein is CASSRARTINEKLFF.

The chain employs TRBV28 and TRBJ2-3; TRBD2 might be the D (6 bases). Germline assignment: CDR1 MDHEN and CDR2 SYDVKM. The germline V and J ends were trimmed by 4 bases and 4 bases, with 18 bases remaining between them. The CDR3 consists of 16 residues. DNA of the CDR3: TGTGCCAGCAGTTCTACTAGCAGCCCAAACCCAGATACGCAGTATTTT. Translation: CASSSTSSPNPDTQYF.

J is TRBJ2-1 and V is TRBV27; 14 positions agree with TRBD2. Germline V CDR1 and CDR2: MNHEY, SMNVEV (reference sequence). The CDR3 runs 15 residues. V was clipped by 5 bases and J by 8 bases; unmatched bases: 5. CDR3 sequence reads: CASSRLAGGFDEQFF. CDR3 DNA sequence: TGTGCCAGCAGTAGACTAGCGGGAGGGTTCGATGAGCAGTTCTTC.

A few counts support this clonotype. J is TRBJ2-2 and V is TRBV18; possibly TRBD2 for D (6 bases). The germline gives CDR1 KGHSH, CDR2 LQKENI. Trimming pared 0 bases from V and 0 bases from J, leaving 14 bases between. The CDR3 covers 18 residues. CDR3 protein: CASSPPVGSSANTGELFF. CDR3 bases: TGTGCCAGCTCACCACCGGTCGGGAGTTCGGCGAACACCGGGGAGCTGTTTTTT. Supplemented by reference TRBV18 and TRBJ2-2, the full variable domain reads NAGVMQNPRHLVRRRGQEARLRCSPMKGHSHVYWYRQLPEEGLKFMVYLQKENIIDESGMPKERFSAEFPKEGPSILRIQQVVRGDSAAYFCASSPPVGSSANTGELFFGEGSRLTVL.

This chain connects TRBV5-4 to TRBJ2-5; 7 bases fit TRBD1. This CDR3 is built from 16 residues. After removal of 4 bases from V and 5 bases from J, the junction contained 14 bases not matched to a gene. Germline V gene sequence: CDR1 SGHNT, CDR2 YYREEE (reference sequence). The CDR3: CASSGRTGAIGETQYF. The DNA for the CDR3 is TGTGCCAGCAGCGGCCGGACAGGAGCGATTGGGGAGACCCAGTACTTC.

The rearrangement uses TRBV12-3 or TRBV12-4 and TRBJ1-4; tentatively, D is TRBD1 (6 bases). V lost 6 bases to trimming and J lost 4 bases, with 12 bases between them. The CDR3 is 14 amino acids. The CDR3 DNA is TGTGCCAGCAGGGGCACAGGGTATAATGAAAAACTGTTTTTT. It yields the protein CASRGTGYNEKLFF.

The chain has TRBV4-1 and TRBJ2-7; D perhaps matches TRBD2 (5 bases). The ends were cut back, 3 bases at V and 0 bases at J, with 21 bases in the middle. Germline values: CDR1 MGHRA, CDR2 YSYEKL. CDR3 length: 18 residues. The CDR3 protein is CASSQGDLIGYSSYEQYF. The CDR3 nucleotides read TGCGCCAGCAGCCAGGGAGATTTAATCGGGTACAGCTCCTACGAGCAGTACTTC.

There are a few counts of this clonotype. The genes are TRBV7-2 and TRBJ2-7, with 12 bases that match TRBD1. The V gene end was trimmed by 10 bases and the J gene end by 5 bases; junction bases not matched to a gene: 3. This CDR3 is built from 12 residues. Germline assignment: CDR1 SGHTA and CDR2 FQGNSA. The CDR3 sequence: CATGTGGHEQYF. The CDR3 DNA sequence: TGTGCCACCGGGACAGGGGGCCACGAGCAGTACTTC. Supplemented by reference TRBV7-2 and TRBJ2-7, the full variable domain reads GAGVSQSPSNKVTEKGKDVELRCDPISGHTALYWYRQSLGQGLEFLIYFQGNSAPDKSGLPSDRFSAERTGGSVSTLTIQRTQQEDSAVYLCATGTGGHEQYFGPGTRLTVT.

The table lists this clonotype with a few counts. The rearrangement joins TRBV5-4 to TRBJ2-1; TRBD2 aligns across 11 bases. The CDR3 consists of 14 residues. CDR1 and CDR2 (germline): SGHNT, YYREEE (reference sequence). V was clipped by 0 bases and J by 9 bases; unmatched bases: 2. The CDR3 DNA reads TGTGCCAGCAGCTTGGAACTAGCGGGAGTTGAGCAGTTCTTC. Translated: CASSLELAGVEQFF.

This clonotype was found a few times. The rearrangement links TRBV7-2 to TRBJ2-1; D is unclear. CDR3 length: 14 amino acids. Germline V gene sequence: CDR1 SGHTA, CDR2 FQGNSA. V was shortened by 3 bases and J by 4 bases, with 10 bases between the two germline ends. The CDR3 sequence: CASSLSSQYNEQFF. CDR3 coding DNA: TGTGCCAGCAGCTTGTCCAGTCAATACAATGAGCAGTTCTTC.

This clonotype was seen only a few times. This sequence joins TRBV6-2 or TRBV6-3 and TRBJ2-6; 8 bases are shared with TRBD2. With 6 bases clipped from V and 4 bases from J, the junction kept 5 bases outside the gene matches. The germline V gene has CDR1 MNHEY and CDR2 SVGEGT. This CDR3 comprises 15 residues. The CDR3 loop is CASSRLAKGANVLTF. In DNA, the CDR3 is TGTGCCAGCAGCCGACTAGCGAAGGGGGCCAACGTCCTGACTTTC.

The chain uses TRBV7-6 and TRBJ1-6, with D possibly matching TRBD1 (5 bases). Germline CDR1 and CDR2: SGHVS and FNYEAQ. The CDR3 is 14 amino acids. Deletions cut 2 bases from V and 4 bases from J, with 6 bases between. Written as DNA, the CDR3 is TGTGCCAGCAGCTTACGACAGTATAATTCACCCCTCCACTTT. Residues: CASSLRQYNSPLHF.

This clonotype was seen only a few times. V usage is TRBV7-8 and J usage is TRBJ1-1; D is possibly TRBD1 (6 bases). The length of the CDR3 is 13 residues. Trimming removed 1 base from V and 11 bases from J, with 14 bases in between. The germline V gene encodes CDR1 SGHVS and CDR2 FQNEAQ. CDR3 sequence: CASSLGGQSNAFF. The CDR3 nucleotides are TGTGCCAGCAGCTTAGGGGGGCAGTCAAACGCTTTCTTT.

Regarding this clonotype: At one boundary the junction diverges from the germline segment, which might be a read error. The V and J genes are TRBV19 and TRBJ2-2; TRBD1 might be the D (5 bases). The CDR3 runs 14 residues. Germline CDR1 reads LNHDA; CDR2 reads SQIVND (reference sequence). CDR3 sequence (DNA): TGTGCCAGTCGTATCCAGGGTCGGTTCGGGGAGCTGTTTTTT. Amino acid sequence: CASRIQGRFGELFF.